These 17 T cell receptor beta chains originate from one sample sequenced in a study of T cell repertoires in cytomegalovirus infection. TCRdb re-analysed the reads in MiXCR, keeping a single row per CDR3 protein. The sample records some 300,000 distinct CDR3 sequences, approximately 10% being singletons. Sequenced material: PBMCs. The receptors derive from a human donor in good health (CMV status not recorded). Some clones in this sample may be carry-over from other donors' samples.

The chain joins TRBV6-5 to TRBJ1-1, with no clear D. The V gene's germline CDR1 is MNHEY and CDR2 SVGAGI. Deletions cut 0 bases from V and 0 bases from J, with 8 bases between. CDR3 length: 15 amino acids. Here the CDR3 DNA reads TGTGCCAGCAGTTACTCACCCCAGTTGAACACTGAAGCTTTCTTT. Translated, it gives CASSYSPQLNTEAFF.

This clonotype was detected ten times or more. V is TRBV5-1 and J is TRBJ2-1, with 10 bases fitting TRBD2. The CDR3 spans 15 residues. CDR1 SGHRS and CDR2 YFSETQ come from the germline V gene. The junction had 8 bases not matched to a gene; V was cut back by 1 base and J by 10 bases. Here the CDR3 DNA reads TGCGCCAGCAGCTTGCAAGCGGGGGGGCCATCGGAGCAGTTCTTC. Protein: CASSLQAGGPSEQFF.

The CDR3 region has the DNA TGTGCCAGTAGTATAGCATCTGACGGACCGCTGAACTTCGCCACAGATACGCAGTATTTT. It specifies CASSIASDGPLNFATDTQYF. The V gene is TRBV19, the J gene TRBJ2-3; D not certain. V dropped 1 base and J dropped 2 bases, with 25 bases sitting between them. Germline V gene sequence: CDR1 LNHDA, CDR2 SQIVND (reference sequence). This CDR3 spans 20 amino acids.

The chain recombines TRBV5-6 with TRBJ2-5, with TRBD2 matching 7 bases. Trimming took 4 bases from V and 1 from J; bases not matched to a gene: 10. Germline assignment: CDR1 SGHDT and CDR2 YYEEEE. There are 16 residues in the CDR3. CDR3 in DNA: TGTGCCAGCAGCCCCGGGAGGCTCCGTATCCAAGAGACCCAGTACTTC. Its translation is CASSPGRLRIQETQYF.

This clonotype was counted ten times or more. This chain connects TRBV5-1 to TRBJ2-2; 7 nucleotides align to TRBD2. The trim removed 2 bases at V and 2 bases at J, leaving 6 bases unmatched. The germline gives CDR1 SGHRS, CDR2 YFSETQ. The CDR3 covers 16 residues. Here the CDR3 DNA reads TGCGCCAGCAGCTTAGCGGGGCCTGCAAACACCGGGGAGCTGTTTTTT. Amino acids: CASSLAGPANTGELFF.

V usage is TRBV20-1 and J usage is TRBJ2-1; D possibly uses TRBD1 or TRBD2 (5 bases each). This CDR3 comprises 12 residues. CDR1 DFQATT and CDR2 SNEGSKA come from the germline V gene (reference sequence). V was pared by 3 bases and J by 9 bases, with 12 bases between. The CDR3 DNA follows: TGCAGTGCTAGCGGGGACGTTAGTGAGCAGTTCTTC. Translating it yields CSASGDVSEQFF.

This clonotype turned up a few times. The rearrangement joins TRBV11-2 to TRBJ2-3; 12 positions match TRBD2. This CDR3 has 16 residues. The germline V gene encodes CDR1 SGHAT and CDR2 FQNNGV. The V and J ends lost 5 bases and 2 bases, in that order; junction bases with no gene match: 5. The DNA of the CDR3 is TGTGCCAGCAGCACAGGGACTAGCGGGTACACAGATACGCAGTATTTT. Translating gives CASSTGTSGYTDTQYF.

The rearrangement links TRBV20-1 to TRBJ1-2, with a weak D call TRBD1 (6 bases). CDR1 and CDR2 from the germline V gene are DFQATT and SNEGSKA (reference sequence). V gave up 2 bases and J gave up 1 base, with 14 bases separating them. The CDR3 is 15 amino acids. As DNA, the CDR3 is TGCAGTGCTAGACCTATGGACAGTGTTAACTATGGCTACACCTTC. It specifies CSARPMDSVNYGYTF.

This clonotype was picked up many times. The chain carries TRBV7-6 and TRBJ2-2, with TRBD1 matching over 8 bases. The CDR3 has 16 amino acids. Germline loops: CDR1 SGHVS, CDR2 FNYEAQ. V dropped 5 bases and J dropped 5; count of bases not matched to a gene: 10. The CDR3 loop is CASSPLGQVVTGELFF. CDR3 sequence (DNA): TGTGCCAGCAGCCCGTTGGGACAGGTTGTTACCGGGGAGCTGTTTTTT.

This clonotype was seen repeatedly, ten times or more. V is TRBV7-2 and J is TRBJ1-3; D may be TRBD1 (5 bases). Deletions cut 5 bases from V and 0 bases from J, with 17 bases between. The length of the CDR3 is 17 residues. Germline V gene data show CDR1 as SGHTA and CDR2 as FQGNSA. The CDR3 reads CASSLRGPDSSGNTIYF. For the CDR3, the DNA is TGTGCCAGCAGCCTAAGGGGCCCAGACAGCTCTGGAAACACCATATATTTT. Combining the CDR3 with reference TRBV7-2 and TRBJ1-3 gives the whole variable domain GAGVSQSPSNKVTEKGKDVELRCDPISGHTALYWYRQSLGQGLEFLIYFQGNSAPDKSGLPSDRFSAERTGGSVSTLTIQRTQQEDSAVYLCASSLRGPDSSGNTIYFGEGSWLTVV.

There are a few counts of this clonotype. The J gene is TRBJ2-4, the V gene TRBV29-1; TRBD1 matches at 8 bases. The length of the CDR3 is 13 residues. With 6 bases clipped from V and 6 bases from J, the junction kept 7 bases outside the gene matches. CDR1 is SQVTM and CDR2 is ANQGSEA in the germline V gene. This chain's CDR3 is CSVAPDRGNIQYF. CDR3 nucleotides: TGCAGCGTGGCTCCAGACAGGGGAAACATTCAGTACTTC.

This clonotype occurred many times. This chain connects TRBV28 to TRBJ1-3; D ambiguous. Germline assignment: CDR1 MDHEN and CDR2 SYDVKM. V lost 6 bases to trimming and J lost 0 bases, with 15 bases between them. The CDR3 length is 16 residues. This CDR3 reads CASRPMGSFSGNTIYF. The CDR3 nucleotides are TGTGCCAGCAGACCGATGGGCTCTTTCTCTGGAAACACCATATATTTT. Based on the CDR3 plus reference TRBV28 and TRBJ1-3, the full variable domain is DVKVTQSSRYLVKRTGEKVFLECVQDMDHENMFWYRQDPGLGLRLIYFSYDVKMKEKGDIPEGYSVSREKKERFSLILESASTNQTSMYLCASRPMGSFSGNTIYFGEGSWLTVV.

V is TRBV29-1 and J is TRBJ2-5; 8 nucleotides agree with TRBD1. CDR1 and CDR2 (germline): SQVTM, ANQGSEA. The CDR3 consists of 11 residues. V shed 8 bases, J shed 4 bases, and the junction held 3 bases outside the gene matches. In DNA form, the CDR3 reads TGCAGCATCGGACAGGGAGAGACCCAGTACTTC. Its translation: CSIGQGETQYF.

This clonotype occurred a few times. This rearrangement joins TRBV4-2 to TRBJ1-2; weak D call: TRBD1 (6 bases). Germline assignment: CDR1 LGHNA and CDR2 YNFKEQ. The CDR3 is 15 residues long. The V and J ends lost 2 bases and 4 bases respectively, with 14 bases between them. The CDR3 DNA sequence: TGTGCCAGCAGCCAACGGACGGGACAAGTCTATGGCTACACCTTC. The encoded protein is CASSQRTGQVYGYTF.

The chain is built from TRBV2 and TRBJ2-5; 11 nucleotides line up with TRBD2. CDR1 SNHLY and CDR2 FYNNEI come from the germline V gene. The J segment lost 5 bases and the V segment lost 2 bases, leaving 4 bases of the junction unmatched. The CDR3 covers 15 residues. CDR3 bases: TGTGCCAGCAGTGAACTAGCGGGGGGCAGCGAGACCCAGTACTTC. As protein: CASSELAGGSETQYF.

The chain is built from TRBV27 and TRBJ1-2; D is possibly TRBD1 (5 bases). Germline CDR1 MNHEY, CDR2 SMNVEV (reference sequence). The length of the CDR3 is 15 residues. Trimming left V 2 bases short and J 8 bases short, with 18 bases between. CDR3 DNA sequence: TGTGCCAGCAGTTTAGCGGGGGGAGGACTTATGGGCTACACCTTC. Translated, it gives CASSLAGGGLMGYTF.

To note about this clonotype: This may stem from a read error, because a much larger clone lies one nucleotide away. The chain combines TRBV15 with TRBJ2-2; no clear D gene. There are 12 residues in the CDR3. The germline V gene encodes CDR1 LNHNV and CDR2 YYDKDF (reference sequence). Trimming stripped 4 bases from V and 6 bases from J, with 6 bases between. In DNA form, the CDR3 reads TGTGCCACCAGCAAAGAGGCCGGGGAGCTGTTTTTT. This codes for CATSKEAGELFF.